This is a list of T cell receptor beta chains from one sample in a study of T cells after yellow fever vaccination. Using its own MiXCR run on the 5' RACE reads, TCRdb lists one record per CDR3 protein. The profile shows about 52,000 distinct CDR3 sequences, 6.5% to 8.5% of them singletons. Sequenced here: CD8+ T cells not binding an NS4B(214-222) dextramer, sorted from PBMCs, sampled roughly 45 days after the first yellow fever vaccination. These receptors came from a man younger than 35 who received the YFV17D yellow fever vaccine. CDR3s include the opening cysteine and the closing phenylalanine or tryptophan. Each record gives: V gene, clone size, J gene, D gene, CDR3 protein, CDR3 DNA. The D gene is left open where the match is weak. Clone size is not always given. Where it is, it says once, few, many or a class for expanded clones.

TRBV4-1	many	TRBJ2-4	NA	CASSHLGGNIQYF	TGCGCCAGCAGCCACTTGGGAGGAAACATTCAGTACTTC
TRBV4-1	NA	TRBJ1-1	TRBD1	CASSQDVPGGWNTEAFF	TGCGCCAGCAGCCAAGATGTCCCAGGGGGCTGGAACACTGAAGCTTTCTTT
TRBV7-7	many	TRBJ1-4	NA	CASSLARTENEKLFF	TGTGCTAGCAGCTTAGCACGGACGGAAAATGAAAAACTGTTTTTT
TRBV29-1	many	TRBJ2-7	NA	CSVGTASYEQYF	TGCAGCGTTGGGACTGCTTCCTACGAGCAGTACTTC
TRBV7-2	many	TRBJ2-1	NA	CASSLGFGGYDNEQFF	TGTGCCAGCAGCTTAGGGTTCGGGGGATACGACAATGAGCAGTTCTTC
TRBV5-1	NA	TRBJ2-1	NA	CASSYSAGSYEQFF	TGCGCCAGCAGCTATTCGGCGGGTAGCTATGAGCAGTTCTTC
TRBV4-1	few	TRBJ1-1	NA	CASSPGVSGGTEAFF	TGCGCCAGCAGCCCAGGGGTCAGCGGGGGCACTGAAGCTTTCTTT
TRBV6-5	few	TRBJ1-2	NA	CASAARSDYGYTF	TGTGCCAGCGCAGCCAGGTCGGACTATGGCTACACCTTC
TRBV7-9	NA	TRBJ2-1	TRBD2	CASSPRTSVIHNEQFF	TGTGCCAGCAGCCCCCGGACTAGCGTAATCCACAATGAGCAGTTCTTC
TRBV29-1	many	TRBJ2-5	NA	CSHGGLQETQYF	TGCAGCCACGGGGGCCTCCAAGAGACCCAGTACTTC
TRBV29-1	NA	TRBJ2-5	NA	CSVEPLDSQETQYF	TGCAGCGTTGAGCCTTTAGACAGCCAAGAGACCCAGTACTTC
TRBV29-1	NA	TRBJ2-2	TRBD2	CSVDVASGGAIANTGELFF	TGCAGCGTTGACGTCGCTAGCGGGGGGGCTATCGCGAACACCGGGGAGCTGTTTTTT
TRBV4-1	many	TRBJ2-6	NA	CASSRAFPLGVITSGANVLTF	TGCGCCAGCAGCCGAGCTTTCCCCCTCGGGGTGATAACGTCTGGGGCCAACGTCCTGACTTTC
TRBV4-1	NA	TRBJ1-1	NA	CASSQERQTEAFF	TGCGCCAGCAGCCAAGAAAGGCAGACTGAAGCTTTCTTT
TRBV5-5	few	TRBJ2-7	NA	CASSPGRAQYF	TGTGCCAGCAGCCCAGGACGGGCACAGTACTTC
TRBV20-1	NA	TRBJ2-7	NA	CSARAGMQWHEQYF	TGCAGTGCCAGAGCAGGAATGCAGTGGCACGAGCAGTACTTC
TRBV12-3/TRBV12-4	NA	TRBJ2-1	TRBD1	CASSLANPGGWGIRSSYNEQFF	TGTGCCAGCAGTTTAGCCAATCCAGGGGGATGGGGGATCCGGAGCTCCTACAATGAGCAGTTCTTC
TRBV9	many	TRBJ2-2	NA	CASSASRVGSTGELFF	TGTGCCAGCAGCGCCTCGCGGGTGGGGAGCACCGGGGAGCTGTTTTTT
TRBV4-2	few	TRBJ2-1	NA	CASSQSSYNEQFF	TGTGCCAGCAGCCAATCCTCCTACAATGAGCAGTTCTTC
TRBV20-1	NA	TRBJ2-4	TRBD1	CSASPIQGVAIQYF	TGCAGTGCTAGCCCCATTCAGGGGGTAGCCATTCAGTACTTC
TRBV4-1	few	TRBJ2-1	TRBD1	CASSQAGGHEQFF	TGCGCCAGCAGCCAGGCAGGGGGCCACGAGCAGTTCTTC
TRBV5-1	few	TRBJ2-1	TRBD1	CASSWTSGTGGYGNEQFF	TGCGCCAGCAGCTGGACCTCTGGGACAGGGGGTTATGGCAATGAGCAGTTCTTC
TRBV7-2	many	TRBJ1-1	NA	CASGLGNTEAFF	TGTGCCAGCGGCCTGGGGAACACTGAAGCTTTCTTT
TRBV2	many	TRBJ2-7	NA	CASMIPPSRMDYEQYF	TGTGCCAGCATGATCCCACCCTCAAGAATGGACTACGAGCAGTACTTC
TRBV18	few	TRBJ2-3	TRBD1	CASSPDRGDTQYF	TGTGCCAGCTCACCCGACAGGGGTGATACGCAGTATTTT
TRBV13	many	TRBJ2-7	TRBD1	CASSFPGGAYEQYF	TGTGCCAGCAGCTTCCCAGGGGGCGCCTACGAGCAGTACTTC
TRBV4-3	NA	TRBJ1-2	TRBD1	CASSQGTGGEYGYTF	TGCGCCAGCAGCCAAGGGACAGGAGGCGAGTATGGCTACACCTTC
TRBV5-1	NA	TRBJ2-3	TRBD2	CASSLVSGGNTDTQYF	TGCGCCAGCAGCTTGGTTAGCGGGGGAAACACAGATACGCAGTATTTT
TRBV29-1	many	TRBJ2-3	TRBD2	CSVEAWTSGGATDTQYF	TGCAGCGTTGAAGCTTGGACTAGCGGGGGGGCAACAGATACGCAGTATTTT
TRBV12-3/TRBV12-4	NA	TRBJ1-2	NA	CASSWESERDSYTF	TGTGCCAGCAGTTGGGAGAGTGAAAGAGATAGCTACACCTTC
TRBV6-1	many	TRBJ1-6	TRBD1	CASSDQGASYNSPLHF	TGTGCCAGCAGTGACCAGGGGGCTTCCTATAATTCACCCCTCCACTTT
TRBV27	few	TRBJ1-4	NA	CASSLSSNEKLFF	TGTGCCAGCAGTTTATCGTCTAATGAAAAACTGTTTTTT
TRBV7-6	few	TRBJ2-1	NA	CASSLYSYNEQFF	TGTGCCAGCAGCTTATACTCCTACAATGAGCAGTTCTTC
TRBV7-2	NA	TRBJ2-3	TRBD2	CASSLAIAPGTSGGAQDTQYF	TGTGCCAGCAGCTTAGCGATCGCCCCCGGGACTAGCGGGGGGGCCCAAGATACGCAGTATTTT
TRBV24-1	many	TRBJ2-2	NA	CATSDSRPDAGPATGELFF	TGTGCCACCAGTGATTCACGGCCCGATGCAGGACCCGCCACCGGGGAGCTGTTTTTT
TRBV29-1	many	TRBJ1-2	TRBD1	CSVWTGERAEDGYTF	TGCAGCGTCTGGACAGGGGAGAGAGCGGAGGATGGCTACACCTTC
TRBV7-9	few	TRBJ2-5	NA	CASSGGAAWETQYF	TGTGCCAGCAGCGGGGGGGCCGCCTGGGAGACCCAGTACTTC
TRBV6-2/TRBV6-3	many	TRBJ2-7	NA	CASSYQTGSIYEQYF	TGTGCCAGCAGTTACCAGACCGGGTCCATCTACGAGCAGTACTTC
TRBV4-2	many	TRBJ2-7	NA	CASRHTGEGEQYF	TGTGCCAGCAGGCACACAGGGGAGGGGGAGCAGTACTTC
TRBV7-9	many	TRBJ1-1	TRBD1	CASSEGQGAGTEAFF	TGTGCCAGCAGCGAGGGACAGGGGGCTGGGACTGAAGCTTTCTTT
TRBV7-8	many	TRBJ2-1	TRBD1	CASTSPGQGDEQFF	TGTGCCAGCACCTCACCGGGACAGGGAGATGAGCAGTTCTTC
TRBV7-8	few	TRBJ1-1	NA	CASILRRGARSEAFF	TGTGCCAGCATCCTACGACGGGGGGCGCGGAGTGAAGCTTTCTTT
TRBV11-3	few	TRBJ2-1	NA	CASSSGESPSNEQFF	TGTGCCAGCAGCTCGGGGGAGTCACCTAGCAATGAGCAGTTCTTC
TRBV9	NA	TRBJ2-6	NA	CASSEWGSGANVLTF	TGTGCCAGCAGCGAGTGGGGGTCAGGGGCCAACGTCCTGACTTTC
TRBV20-1	many	TRBJ2-1	NA	CSARAEEGAYNEQFF	TGCAGTGCTAGAGCCGAGGAGGGGGCCTACAATGAGCAGTTCTTC
TRBV7-9	many	TRBJ2-1	TRBD1	CASSPRDRGRGEQFF	TGTGCCAGCAGCCCCCGGGACAGGGGGCGAGGTGAGCAGTTCTTC
TRBV20-1	NA	TRBJ1-2	TRBD1	CSARDRDRGIYGYTF	TGCAGTGCTAGAGATAGGGACAGGGGAATCTATGGCTACACCTTC
TRBV7-8	many	TRBJ2-1	NA	CASSPPDYPKFNEQFF	TGTGCCAGCAGCCCGCCCGATTATCCCAAATTCAATGAGCAGTTCTTC
TRBV29-1	few	TRBJ2-7	NA	CSVVRQNSYEQYF	TGCAGCGTTGTCAGGCAGAACTCCTACGAGCAGTACTTC
TRBV7-9	many	TRBJ2-5	TRBD2	CASRSGGQETQYF	TGTGCCAGCAGGTCGGGGGGCCAAGAGACCCAGTACTTC
TRBV9	many	TRBJ2-1	TRBD2	CASSGRGGQWEQFF	TGTGCCAGCAGTGGTCGGGGGGGCCAGTGGGAGCAGTTCTTC
TRBV12-3/TRBV12-4	many	TRBJ2-5	NA	CASSSAWRETQYF	TGTGCCAGCAGTTCGGCTTGGCGGGAGACCCAGTACTTC
TRBV4-1	NA	TRBJ2-7	NA	CASSQVISNYEQYF	TGCGCCAGCAGCCAAGTTATTTCAAACTACGAGCAGTACTTC
TRBV4-3	few	TRBJ1-1	NA	CASSQDWVTNTEAFF	TGCGCCAGCAGCCAAGATTGGGTCACGAACACTGAAGCTTTCTTT
TRBV6-2/TRBV6-3	few	TRBJ2-1	NA	CASIGFVNYNEQFF	TGTGCCAGCATTGGGTTTGTGAATTACAATGAGCAGTTCTTC
TRBV11-1	few	TRBJ2-7	NA	CASSLGGPLSEQYF	TGTGCCAGCAGCTTGGGGGGGCCTCTCTCCGAGCAGTACTTC
TRBV6-6	many	TRBJ1-6	NA	CASSYSIGAPLHF	TGTGCCAGCAGTTACTCGATCGGGGCACCCCTCCACTTT
TRBV3-1	NA	TRBJ2-6	NA	CASSQGWTASSGANVLTF	TGTGCCAGCAGCCAAGGGTGGACGGCTAGCTCTGGGGCCAACGTCCTGACTTTC
TRBV10-3	many	TRBJ2-3	TRBD2	CAIGRLAGPGDTQYF	TGTGCCATCGGGCGACTAGCGGGCCCAGGGGATACGCAGTATTTT
TRBV20-1	NA	TRBJ1-5	NA	CSARLGPSNQPQHF	TGCAGTGCTAGGCTAGGGCCGAGCAATCAGCCCCAGCATTTT